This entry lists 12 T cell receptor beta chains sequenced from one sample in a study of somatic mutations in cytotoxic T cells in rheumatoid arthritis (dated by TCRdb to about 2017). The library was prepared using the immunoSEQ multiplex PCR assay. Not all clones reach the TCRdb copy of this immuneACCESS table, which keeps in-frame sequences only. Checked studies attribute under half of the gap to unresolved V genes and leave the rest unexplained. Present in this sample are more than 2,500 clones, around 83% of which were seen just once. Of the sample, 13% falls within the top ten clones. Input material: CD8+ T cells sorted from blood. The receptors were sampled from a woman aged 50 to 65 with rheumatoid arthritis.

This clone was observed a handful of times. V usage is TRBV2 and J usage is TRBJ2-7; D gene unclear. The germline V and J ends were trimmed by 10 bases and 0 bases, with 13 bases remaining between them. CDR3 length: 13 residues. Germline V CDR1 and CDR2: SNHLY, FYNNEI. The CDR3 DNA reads TGTGCCACCACCCGGCAGGACTCCTACGAGCAGTACTTC. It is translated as CATTRQDSYEQYF.

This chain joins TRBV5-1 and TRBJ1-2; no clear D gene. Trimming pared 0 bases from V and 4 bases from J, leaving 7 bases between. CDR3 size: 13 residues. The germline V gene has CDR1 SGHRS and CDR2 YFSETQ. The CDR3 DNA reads TGCGCCAGCAGCTTGGGACAACTCTATGGCTACACCTTC. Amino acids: CASSLGQLYGYTF.

The CDR3 DNA sequence: TGTGCCAGCAGTCCCGAGTACCAAGAGACCCAGTACTTC. It is translated as CASSPEYQETQYF. This rearrangement joins TRBV27 to TRBJ2-5; D remains unclear. The CDR3 length is 13 residues. Trimming took off 5 bases at V and 0 bases at J, with 7 bases between the two ends. Germline lookup yields CDR1 MNHEY and CDR2 SMNVEV (reference sequence).

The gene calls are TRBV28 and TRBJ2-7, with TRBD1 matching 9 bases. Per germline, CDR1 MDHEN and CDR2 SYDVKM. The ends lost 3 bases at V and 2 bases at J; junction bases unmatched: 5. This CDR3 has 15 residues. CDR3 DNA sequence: TGTGCCAGCAGTTTCGCGACAGGGGGGGCCTACGAGCAGTACTTC. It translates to CASSFATGGAYEQYF.

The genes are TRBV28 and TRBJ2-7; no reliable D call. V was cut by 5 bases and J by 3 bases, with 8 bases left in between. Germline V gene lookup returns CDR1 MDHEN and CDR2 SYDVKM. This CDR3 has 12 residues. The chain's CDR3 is CASSHDIYEQYF. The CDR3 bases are TGTGCCAGCAGTCATGACATCTACGAGCAGTACTTC.

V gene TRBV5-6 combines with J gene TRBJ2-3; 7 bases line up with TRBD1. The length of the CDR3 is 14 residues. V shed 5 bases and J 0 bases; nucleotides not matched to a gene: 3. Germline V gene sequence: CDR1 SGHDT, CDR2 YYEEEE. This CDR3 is CASRTGLSTDTQYF. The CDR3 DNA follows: TGTGCCAGCAGGACAGGGCTAAGCACAGATACGCAGTATTTT.

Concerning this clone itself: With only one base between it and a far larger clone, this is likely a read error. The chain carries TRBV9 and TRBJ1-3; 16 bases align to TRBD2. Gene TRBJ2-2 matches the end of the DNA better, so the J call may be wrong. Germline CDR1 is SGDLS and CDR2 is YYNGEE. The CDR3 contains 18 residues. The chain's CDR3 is CAGGGTSGREGCKGELFF. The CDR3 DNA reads TGTGCCGGGGGGGGGACTAGCGGGAGGGAGGGCTGCAAGGGGGAGCTGTTTTTT.

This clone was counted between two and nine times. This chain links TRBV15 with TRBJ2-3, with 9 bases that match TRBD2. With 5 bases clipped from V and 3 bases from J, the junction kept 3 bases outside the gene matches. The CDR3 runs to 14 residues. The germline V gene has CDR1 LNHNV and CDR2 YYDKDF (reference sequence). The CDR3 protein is CATSSLAGTDTQYF. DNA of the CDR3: TGTGCCACCAGCTCGCTAGCGGGAACAGATACGCAGTATTTT.

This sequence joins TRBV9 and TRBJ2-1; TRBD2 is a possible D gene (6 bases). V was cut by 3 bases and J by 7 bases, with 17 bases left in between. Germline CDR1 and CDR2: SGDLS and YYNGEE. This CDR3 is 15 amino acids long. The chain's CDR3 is CASSEDGGLTNEQFF. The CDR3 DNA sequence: TGTGCCAGCAGCGAGGACGGAGGGCTTACAAATGAGCAGTTCTTC. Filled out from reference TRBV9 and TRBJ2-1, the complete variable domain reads DSGVTQTPKHLITATGQRVTLRCSPRSGDLSVYWYQQSLDQGLQFLIQYYNGEERAKGNILERFSAQQFPDLHSELNLSSLELGDSALYFCASSEDGGLTNEQFFGPGTRLTVL.

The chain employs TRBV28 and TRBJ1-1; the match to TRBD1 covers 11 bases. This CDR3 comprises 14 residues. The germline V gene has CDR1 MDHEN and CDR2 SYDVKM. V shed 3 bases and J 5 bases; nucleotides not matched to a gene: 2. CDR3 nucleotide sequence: TGTGCCAGCAGTTTGGGGACAGGGGGAACTGAAGCTTTCTTT. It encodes CASSLGTGGTEAFF.

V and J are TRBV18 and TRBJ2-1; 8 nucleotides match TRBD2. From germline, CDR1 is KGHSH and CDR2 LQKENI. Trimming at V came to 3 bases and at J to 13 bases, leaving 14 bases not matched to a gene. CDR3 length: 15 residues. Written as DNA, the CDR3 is TGTGCCAGCTCACCCCCTGGGAGCGGGAGTATGGAACAGTTCTTC. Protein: CASSPPGSGSMEQFF.

The CDR3 DNA follows: TGTGCCAGTAGCCCGAGTAGGGGGAATGAGCAGTTCTTC. This codes for CASSPSRGNEQFF. This chain links TRBV19 with TRBJ2-1, with a possible D match to TRBD1 (6 bases). Trimming pared 6 bases from V and 7 bases from J, leaving 13 bases between. The CDR3 runs 13 residues. CDR1 LNHDA and CDR2 SQIVND come from the germline V gene (reference sequence).